These T cell receptor beta chains were read from a single sample in a study of blood T cell repertoires in COVID-19. Produced via immunoSEQ multiplex PCR; TCRdb's table is partial and in-frame only. The sample consists of under 300,000 clones, 80% to 90% of them appearing once. Material: peripheral blood. The receptors were gathered from an older woman with acute or convalescent COVID-19. Both conserved end residues are part of each CDR3. D genes are given only for firm matches. Rows may omit the clone size; those that give it use once, few, many or a size class.

>few|TRBJ1-1|TRBV2|-
TGTGCCAGCATTAGACAGGTGAATACTGAAGCTTTCTTT
CASIRQVNTEAFF
>few|TRBJ1-2|TRBV7-9|-
TGTGCCAGCAGCTCTACAGGGAGCCGTGGCTACACCTTC
CASSSTGSRGYTF
>-|TRBJ1-6|TRBV3-1/TRBV3-2|-
TGTGCCAGCAGCCAGGGAGGGTGGGGGAATTCACCCCTCCACTTT
CASSQGGWGNSPLHF
>-|TRBJ1-2|TRBV24-1|-
TGTGCCACGGTCGGGTTTAACTCCTATGGCTACACCTTC
CATVGFNSYGYTF
>once|TRBJ1-2|TRBV19|-
TGTGCCAGTACTAGACAGCCAGCTAACTATGGCTACACCTTC
CASTRQPANYGYTF
>-|TRBJ2-1|TRBV13|-
TGTGCCAGCTATTTCCGGGGGGCGTCCTACAATGAGCAGTTCTTC
CASYFRGASYNEQFF
>-|TRBJ1-1|TRBV12-3/TRBV12-4|-
TGTGCCAGCAGTCCCCGACACCACAGTGAAGCTTTCTTT
CASSPRHHSEAFF
>-|TRBJ2-3|TRBV7-3|TRBD2
TGTGCCAGCAGCTTACGGGAGGGAGATACGCAGTATTTT
CASSLREGDTQYF
>-|TRBJ2-7|TRBV6-5|-
TGTGCCAGCATCAAAGGTGGACGGGGGTCCAACGAGCAGTACTTC
CASIKGGRGSNEQYF
>-|TRBJ2-5|TRBV28|-
TGTGCCAGCAGGCAGCGCGGGGAGACCCAGTACTTC
CASRQRGETQYF
>-|TRBJ2-2|TRBV9|TRBD1
TGTGCCAGCAGCGTAGCCGCGGGACAGGGAGTCGGGGAGCTGTTTTTT
CASSVAAGQGVGELFF
>-|TRBJ1-1|TRBV10-3|-
TGTGCCATCGGAGCGGCAGGGGAGAACACTGAAGCTTTCTTT
CAIGAAGENTEAFF
>-|TRBJ1-5|TRBV2|-
TGTGCCAGCCGATCGGGTCAGCCCCAGCATTTT
CASRSGQPQHF
>once|TRBJ2-5|TRBV7-9|-
TGTGCCAGCAGCGTGGCAGAGACCCAGTACTTC
CASSVAETQYF
>-|TRBJ1-2|TRBV4-1|TRBD1
TGCGCCAGCAGCCAAGGAGGGACAGGGGGCGGCAACACCTTC
CASSQGGTGGGNTF
>few|TRBJ2-6|TRBV5-4|-
TGTGCCAGCAGCAAACAAATCTCTGGGGCCAACGTCCTGACTTTC
CASSKQISGANVLTF
>-|TRBJ1-6|TRBV19|-
TGTGCCAGTAGTGTAGCAGGCAATTATAATTCACCCCTCCACTTT
CASSVAGNYNSPLHF
>once|TRBJ2-3|TRBV3-1/TRBV3-2|-
TGTGCCAGCAGCCAGGGCACTACAGGTCTTACGCAGTATTTT
CASSQGTTGLTQYF
>-|TRBJ2-1|TRBV18|-
TGTGCCAGCTCAACGGACAGAGAGGGAGAGCAGTTCTTC
CASSTDREGEQFF
>-|TRBJ1-5|TRBV6-5|TRBD1
TGTGCCAGCAGAGTACAGGGGGCATTACGACAGCCCCAGCATTTT
CASRVQGALRQPQHF
>-|TRBJ2-1|TRBV23-1|-
TGCGCCAGCAGTCAATCAGGGGGACACGAGATCTCCTACAATGAGCAGTTCTTC
CASSQSGGHEISYNEQFF
>-|TRBJ2-1|TRBV9|-
TGTGCCAGCAGCGTAGCTCTTGTGGCTCCCCGAAACAATGAGCAGTTCTTC
CASSVALVAPRNNEQFF
>-|TRBJ1-4|TRBV27|-
TGTGCCAGCAGGTTATCGAGAATTGCAACTAATGAAAAACTGTTTTTT
CASRLSRIATNEKLFF
>-|TRBJ1-6|TRBV7-9|-
TGTGCCAGCAGCTTAGCGACGGGAACCCACCATTCACCCCTCCACTTT
CASSLATGTHHSPLHF
>-|TRBJ1-6|TRBV30|-
TGTGCCTGGAGTGTCGAGGACAAAGCACCCCTCCACTTT
CAWSVEDKAPLHF
>-|TRBJ1-2|TRBV3-1/TRBV3-2|TRBD1
TGTGCCAGCACCCACGAGGGGGCCAGCCTCTATGGCTACACCTTC
CASTHEGASLYGYTF
>-|TRBJ2-7|TRBV5-1|TRBD1
TGCGCCAGCAGCTTGAGGACAGGGAGCTCCTACGAGCAGTACTTC
CASSLRTGSSYEQYF
>-|TRBJ1-2|TRBV19|TRBD1
TGTGCCAGTAGTGTTAGACCGGGACAGGGGACCTACACCTTC
CASSVRPGQGTYTF
>-|TRBJ2-7|TRBV10-3|TRBD1
TGTGCCATCATACGACGACAGGGAGCCTACGAGCAGTACTTC
CAIIRRQGAYEQYF
>-|TRBJ2-1|TRBV19|TRBD1
TGTGCCAGTAGTATAAGGTCGGGACAGGTGGTCCTAGTCTCCTACAATGAGCAGTTCTTC
CASSIRSGQVVLVSYNEQFF
>-|TRBJ2-7|TRBV21-1|-
TGTGCCAGCAGCAAGGGGACAGGGGCATACGAGCAGTACTTC
CASSKGTGAYEQYF
>-|TRBJ1-4|TRBV27|-
TGTGCCAGCAGTTCGGCGGGCGCGGGTAGTGAAAAACTGTTTTTT
CASSSAGAGSEKLFF
>-|TRBJ1-6|TRBV9|TRBD1
TGTGCCAGCAGCCCTGCCGGACAGGGCCTAAGCTCCTATAATTCACCCCTCCACTTT
CASSPAGQGLSSYNSPLHF
>-|TRBJ2-5|TRBV3-1/TRBV3-2|TRBD2
TGTGCCAGCAGCCTTCAAGGCGGGGGGCGGGAGACCCAGTACTTC
CASSLQGGGRETQYF
>-|TRBJ2-7|TRBV2|-
TGTGCCAGCAGACAGACCTACGAGCAGTACTTC
CASRQTYEQYF
>few|TRBJ1-4|TRBV18|-
TGTGCCAGCTCACCCTCGGGGGCAACTAATGAAAAACTGTTTTTT
CASSPSGATNEKLFF
>-|TRBJ2-1|TRBV29-1|-
TGCAGCGTTGACTTCCCCGCACAATCCTACAATGAGCAGTTCTTC
CSVDFPAQSYNEQFF
>-|TRBJ1-5|TRBV12-3/TRBV12-4|-
TGTGCCAGCAGCCCACAACCACAGCCCCAGCATTTT
CASSPQPQPQHF
>-|TRBJ2-4|TRBV2|-
TGTGCCAGCGGAGTAGGAGCCAAAAACATTCAGTACTTC
CASGVGAKNIQYF
>once|TRBJ1-2|TRBV5-1|-
TGCGCCAGCAGCCCCCGGACAGACTATGGCTACACCTTC
CASSPRTDYGYTF
>-|TRBJ2-2|TRBV5-4|-
TGTGCCAGCAGCTTGAACAGGGTTAGCACCGGGGAGCTGTTTTTT
CASSLNRVSTGELFF
>once|TRBJ2-2|TRBV6-4|-
TGTGCCAGCAGTGACGGGCCTCCCGGGGAGCTGTTTTTT
CASSDGPPGELFF
>-|TRBJ2-7|TRBV4-1|-
TGCGCCAGCAGCCTCTCCGTTAACGAGCAGTACTTC
CASSLSVNEQYF
>-|TRBJ2-5|TRBV2|TRBD2
TGTGCCAGCAGTGTCCGACTAGCGGGGGTGGAGACCCAGTACTTC
CASSVRLAGVETQYF
>-|TRBJ2-3|TRBV14|-
TGTGCCAGCAGCCAAACGGTCTCCCGAATCACAGATACGCAGTATTTT
CASSQTVSRITDTQYF
>-|TRBJ1-1|TRBV12-3/TRBV12-4|-
TGTGCCAGCAACCCCATCGCAACCAGTGAAGCTTTCTTT
CASNPIATSEAFF
>-|TRBJ1-2|TRBV6-6|TRBD1
TGTGCCAGCAGTACACAGGGGTTCGACGATCATGGCTACACCTTC
CASSTQGFDDHGYTF
>-|TRBJ1-5|TRBV18|-
TGTGCCAGCTCACCAGGGCCGGTCAATCAGCCCCAGCATTTT
CASSPGPVNQPQHF
>few|TRBJ2-2|TRBV5-1|-
TGCGCCAGCAGCTTTTCTCTTTCGGGCACCGGGGAGCTGTTTTTT
CASSFSLSGTGELFF
>-|TRBJ1-3|TRBV18|-
TGTGCCAGCTCACCCACAGGGCTGACTGGAAACACCATATATTTT
CASSPTGLTGNTIYF
>-|TRBJ1-3|TRBV3-1/TRBV3-2|-
TGTGCCAGCAGCCTAGCCGGGGGTCTCCCTGGAAACACCATATATTTT
CASSLAGGLPGNTIYF
>-|TRBJ1-1|TRBV20-1|TRBD1
TGCAGTGCTAGACAGGGGGCTCAAGCTTTCTTT
CSARQGAQAFF
>once|TRBJ1-3|TRBV6-6|TRBD1
TGTGCCAGCAGTTACTCTGACAGGGACCGAAACACCATATATTTT
CASSYSDRDRNTIYF
>-|TRBJ1-2|TRBV5-1|TRBD1
TGCGCCAGCAGCTTTACCGCCGGGACAGGAAGAACCCCCTCGAGGGGGGGATATGGCTACACCTTC
CASSFTAGTGRTPSRGGYGYTF